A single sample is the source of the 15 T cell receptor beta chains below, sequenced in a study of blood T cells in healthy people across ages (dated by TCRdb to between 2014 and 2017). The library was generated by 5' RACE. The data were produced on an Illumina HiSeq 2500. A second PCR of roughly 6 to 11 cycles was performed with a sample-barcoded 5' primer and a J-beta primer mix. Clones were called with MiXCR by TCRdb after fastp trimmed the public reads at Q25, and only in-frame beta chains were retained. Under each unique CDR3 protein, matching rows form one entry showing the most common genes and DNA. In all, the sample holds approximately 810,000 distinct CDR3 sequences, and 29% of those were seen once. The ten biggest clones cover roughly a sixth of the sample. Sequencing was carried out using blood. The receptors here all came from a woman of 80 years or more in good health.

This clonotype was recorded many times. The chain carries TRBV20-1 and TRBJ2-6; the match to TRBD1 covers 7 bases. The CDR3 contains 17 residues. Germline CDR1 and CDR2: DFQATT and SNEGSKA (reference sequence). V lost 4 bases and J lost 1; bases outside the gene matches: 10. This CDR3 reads CSAISRDRPSGANVLTF. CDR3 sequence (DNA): TGCAGTGCTATTTCTCGGGACAGACCTTCTGGGGCCAACGTCCTGACTTTC.

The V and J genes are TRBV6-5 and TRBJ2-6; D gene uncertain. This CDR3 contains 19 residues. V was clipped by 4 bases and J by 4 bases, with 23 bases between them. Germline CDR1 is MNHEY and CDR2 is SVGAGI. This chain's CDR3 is CASSFLDKRFVEGANVLTF. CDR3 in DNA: TGTGCCAGCAGTTTCCTCGACAAGCGTTTCGTTGAAGGGGCCAACGTCCTGACTTTC.

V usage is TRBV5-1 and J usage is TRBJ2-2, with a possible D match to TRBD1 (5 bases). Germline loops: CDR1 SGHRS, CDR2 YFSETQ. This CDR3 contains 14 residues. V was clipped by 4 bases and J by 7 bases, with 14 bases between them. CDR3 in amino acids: CASSISWGGGELFF. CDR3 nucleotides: TGCGCCAGCAGCATAAGCTGGGGCGGCGGGGAGCTGTTTTTT.

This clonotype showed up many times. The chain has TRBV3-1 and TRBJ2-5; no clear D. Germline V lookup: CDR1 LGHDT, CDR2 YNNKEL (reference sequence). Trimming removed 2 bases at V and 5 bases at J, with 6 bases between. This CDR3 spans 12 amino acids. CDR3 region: CASSQSRETQYF. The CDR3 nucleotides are TGTGCCAGCAGCCAATCACGGGAGACCCAGTACTTC.

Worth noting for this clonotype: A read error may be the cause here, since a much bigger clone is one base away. This CDR3 reads CASSPVSGTEAQYF. The CDR3 coding sequence is TGTGCCAGCAGCCCCGTCTCCGGAACTGAGGCCCAGTACTTC. The chain combines TRBV7-2 with TRBJ2-5; D is unresolved. The germline gives CDR1 SGHTA, CDR2 FQGNSA. The CDR3 covers 14 residues. Trimming took 5 bases from V and 9 from J, leaving 19 bases between them.

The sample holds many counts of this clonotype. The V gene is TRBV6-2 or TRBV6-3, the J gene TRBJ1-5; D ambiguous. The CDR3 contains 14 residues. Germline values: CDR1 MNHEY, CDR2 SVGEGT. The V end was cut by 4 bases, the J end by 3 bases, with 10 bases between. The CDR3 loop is CASSSGLLNQPQHF. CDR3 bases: TGTGCCAGCAGTTCGGGTCTCCTCAATCAGCCCCAGCATTTT.

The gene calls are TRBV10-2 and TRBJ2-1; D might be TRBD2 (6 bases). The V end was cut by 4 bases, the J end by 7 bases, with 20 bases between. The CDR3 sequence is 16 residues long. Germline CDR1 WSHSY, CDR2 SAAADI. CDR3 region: CASSVSSPSGGNEQFF. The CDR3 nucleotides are TGCGCCAGCAGTGTCTCTAGCCCAAGTGGGGGGAATGAGCAGTTCTTC.

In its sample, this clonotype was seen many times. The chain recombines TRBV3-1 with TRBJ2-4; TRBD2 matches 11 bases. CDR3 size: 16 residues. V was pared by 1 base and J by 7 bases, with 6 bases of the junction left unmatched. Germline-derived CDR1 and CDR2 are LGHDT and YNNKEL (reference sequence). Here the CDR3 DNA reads TGTGCCAGCAGCCAAGTTCTAGCGGGGGGCCTCAACATTCAGTACTTC. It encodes CASSQVLAGGLNIQYF.

CDR3 DNA: TGCGCCAGCAGCCGCTCAGTAAACACTGAAGCTTTCTTT. Amino acid sequence: CASSRSVNTEAFF. The chain joins TRBV4-3 to TRBJ1-1, with D uncertain. The length of the CDR3 is 13 residues. CDR1 is LGHNA, CDR2 YSLEER, per germline. The V end was cut by 4 bases, the J end by 2 bases, with 8 bases between.

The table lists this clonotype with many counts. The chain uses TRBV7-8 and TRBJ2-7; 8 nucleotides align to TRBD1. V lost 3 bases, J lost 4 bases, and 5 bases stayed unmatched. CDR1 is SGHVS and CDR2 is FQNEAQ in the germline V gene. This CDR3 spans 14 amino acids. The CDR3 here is CASSFGQGTYEQYF. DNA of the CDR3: TGTGCCAGCAGCTTCGGACAGGGAACGTACGAGCAGTACTTC. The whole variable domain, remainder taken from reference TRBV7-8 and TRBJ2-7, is GAGVSQSPRYKVAKRGQDVALRCDPISGHVSLFWYQQALGQGPEFLTYFQNEAQLDKSGLPSDRFFAERPEGSVSTLKIQRTQQEDSAVYLCASSFGQGTYEQYFGPGTRLTVT.

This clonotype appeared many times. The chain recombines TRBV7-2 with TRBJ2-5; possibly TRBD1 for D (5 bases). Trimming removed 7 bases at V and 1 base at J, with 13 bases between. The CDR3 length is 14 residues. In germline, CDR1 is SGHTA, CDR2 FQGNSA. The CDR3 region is CASNRMGRQETQYF. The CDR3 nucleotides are TGTGCCAGCAACAGGATGGGGCGCCAAGAGACCCAGTACTTC. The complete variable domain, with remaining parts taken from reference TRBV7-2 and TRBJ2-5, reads GAGVSQSPSNKVTEKGKDVELRCDPISGHTALYWYRQSLGQGLEFLIYFQGNSAPDKSGLPSDRFSAERTGGSVSTLTIQRTQQEDSAVYLCASNRMGRQETQYFGPGTRLLVL.

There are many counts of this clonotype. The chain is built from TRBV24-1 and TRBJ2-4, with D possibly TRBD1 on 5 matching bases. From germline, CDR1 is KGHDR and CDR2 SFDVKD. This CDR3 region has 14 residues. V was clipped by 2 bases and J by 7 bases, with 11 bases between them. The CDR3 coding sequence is TGTGCCACCAGTGATTCAGACAGTAAGAACATTCAGTACTTC. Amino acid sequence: CATSDSDSKNIQYF.

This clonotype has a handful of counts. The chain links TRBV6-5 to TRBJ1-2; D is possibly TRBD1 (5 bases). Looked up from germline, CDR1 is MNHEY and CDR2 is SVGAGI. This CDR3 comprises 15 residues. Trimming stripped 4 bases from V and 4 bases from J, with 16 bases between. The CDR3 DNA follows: TGTGCCAGCAGTTCCCAGGGAAGGGGTACCTATGGCTACACCTTC. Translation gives CASSSQGRGTYGYTF.

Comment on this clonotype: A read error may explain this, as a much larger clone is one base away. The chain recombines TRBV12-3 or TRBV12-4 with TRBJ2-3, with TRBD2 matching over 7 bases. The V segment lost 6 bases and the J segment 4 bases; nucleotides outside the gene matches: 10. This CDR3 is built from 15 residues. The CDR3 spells CASSPGTTTADTQYF. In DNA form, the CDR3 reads TGTGCCAGCAGCCCGGGGACTACGACCGCAGATACGCAGTATTTT.

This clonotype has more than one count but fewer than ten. CDR3 sequence reads: CASSLESLNQPQHF. CDR3 in DNA: TGCGCCAGCAGCTTGGAGTCCCTCAATCAGCCCCAGCATTTT. The chain uses TRBV5-1 and TRBJ1-5, with unresolved D. This CDR3 region has 14 residues. The germline V gene encodes CDR1 SGHRS and CDR2 YFSETQ. Trimming shortened V by 0 bases and J by 3 bases, and 7 bases separated the two germline ends.